The TCR beta chain described here comes from a study of T cells in Graves' hyperthyroidism and ophthalmopathy. On this clonotype itself: Its matching antigen is unknown.

Study results and caveats: Most thyroid clonotypes with frequency above 0.001 were detected in blood.

Amplification of TCR beta CDR3 regions was performed using RNA transcripts as template. A first-round RT-PCR of the TCR CDR3 used the HTBI primer set. TCRdb re-called the multiplex PCR reads through MiXCR, storing one row per CDR3 protein. The table lists 500,000 to 800,000 distinct CDR3 sequences, about 45% of them singletons. The sample taken for sequencing was peripheral blood or thyroid tissue (not recorded which). This TCR came from an adult man with Graves' disease, either hyperthyroidism or ophthalmopathy (not recorded which).

The CDR3 nucleotides are TGTGCCAGCAGCTGGGCAGTGAGCTCCTATAATTCACCCCTCCACTTT. This gives the protein CASSWAVSSYNSPLHF. The chain employs TRBV7-9 and TRBJ1-6; D remains ambiguous. Germline V CDR1 and CDR2: SEHNR, FQNEAQ (reference sequence). This CDR3 has 16 residues. V lost 4 bases, J lost 0 bases, and 10 bases lay in between. Variable domain in full (rest from reference TRBV7-9 and TRBJ1-6): DTGVSQNPRHKITKRGQNVTFRCDPISEHNRLYWYRQTLGQGPEFLTYFQNEAQLEKSRLLSDRFSAERPKGSFSTLEIQRTEQGDSAMYLCASSWAVSSYNSPLHFGNGTRLTVT.